The 13 T cell receptor beta chains below come from one sample, sequenced in a study of blood T cell repertoires in COVID-19. Sequencing used immunoSEQ multiplex PCR; TCRdb keeps in-frame clones, though not all of them. Of roughly 250,000 clones listed, around 90% were seen once; the top ten hold 1.5% to 2%. The sample taken for sequencing was PBMCs or T cells enriched from blood (not recorded which). The receptor set was obtained from a woman under 30 who had recovered from COVID-19.

The V and J genes are TRBV6-5 and TRBJ2-3, with a tentative D call TRBD2 (5 bases). The V gene's germline CDR1 is MNHEY and CDR2 SVGAGI. Deletions cut 3 bases from V and 0 bases from J, with 7 bases between. The CDR3 contains 14 residues. CDR3 nucleotides: TGTGCCAGCAGTTATACGGGGAGCACAGATACGCAGTATTTT. The encoded protein is CASSYTGSTDTQYF.

The V and J genes are TRBV11-3 and TRBJ2-3; D might be TRBD2 (5 bases). The CDR3 sequence is 16 residues long. V was clipped by 3 bases and J by 0 bases, with 13 bases between them. Germline CDR1 and CDR2: SGHNT and YENEEA. CDR3 protein: CASSFGLAQSTDTQYF. The CDR3 bases are TGTGCCAGCAGCTTCGGCCTAGCCCAAAGCACAGATACGCAGTATTTT.

The chain links TRBV5-4 to TRBJ2-1, with 8 bases fitting TRBD1. V lost 4 bases to trimming and J lost 2 bases; unmatched junction nucleotides: 5. Germline assignment: CDR1 SGHNT and CDR2 YYREEE (reference sequence). The CDR3 has 15 residues. The CDR3, as DNA: TGTGCCAGCAGCGTAGGACAGGGCCCCTACAATGAGCAGTTCTTC. Translated: CASSVGQGPYNEQFF.

V usage is TRBV3-1 (or the pseudogene TRBV3-2) and J usage is TRBJ1-2; D remains ambiguous. Per the germline V gene, CDR1 is LGHDT and CDR2 is YNNKEL (reference sequence). The CDR3 runs to 13 residues. Trimming took off 4 bases at V and 6 bases at J, with 12 bases between the two ends. CDR3 nucleotide sequence: TGTGCCAGCAGCCCCAGCATGGGAGATGGCTACACCTTC. This translates into CASSPSMGDGYTF.

The rearrangement joins TRBV27 to TRBJ1-1; possibly TRBD1 for D (6 bases). Germline loops: CDR1 MNHEY, CDR2 SMNVEV (reference sequence). V dropped 0 bases and J dropped 0 bases, with 11 bases sitting between them. CDR3 size: 16 residues. In DNA form, the CDR3 reads TGTGCCAGCAGTTTATCGAGGGGGTACATGAACACTGAAGCTTTCTTT. Translated, it gives CASSLSRGYMNTEAFF.

The chain combines TRBV7-3 with TRBJ1-2, with D perhaps matching TRBD1 (5 bases). Per the germline V gene, CDR1 is SGHTA and CDR2 is FQGTGA. Trimming took 3 bases from V and 4 from J, leaving 15 bases between them. The CDR3 covers 15 residues. The CDR3 sequence: CASSLIPGFGYGYTF. Here the CDR3 DNA reads TGTGCCAGCAGCTTGATTCCAGGGTTTGGCTATGGCTACACCTTC. The entire variable domain, with the rest obtained from reference TRBV7-3 and TRBJ1-2, is as follows: GAGVSQTPSNKVTEKGKYVELRCDPISGHTALYWYRQSLGQGPEFLIYFQGTGAADDSGLPNDRFFAVRPEGSVSTLKIQRTERGDSAVYLCASSLIPGFGYGYTFGSGTRLTVV.

The chain recombines TRBV18 with TRBJ2-7; D is undetermined. From germline, CDR1 is KGHSH and CDR2 LQKENI. V was pared by 6 bases and J by 5 bases, with 14 bases between. The CDR3 is 13 residues long. CDR3 DNA sequence: TGTGCCAGCTCGAAGGAACGGGTCCACGAGCAGTACTTC. This sequence encodes CASSKERVHEQYF.

The V call is TRBV9, the J call TRBJ2-7; 7 bases match TRBD2. CDR1 and CDR2 from the germline V gene are SGDLS and YYNGEE. This CDR3 has 15 residues. Trimming cost V 2 bases and J 4 bases; bases outside gene matches: 9. In nucleotides, the CDR3 is TGTGCCAGCAGCGTTGGCGGGAGCGCCGCTTACGAGCAGTACTTC. Translated, it gives CASSVGGSAAYEQYF.

V gene TRBV4-2 combines with J gene TRBJ1-1; the D is unclear. This CDR3 comprises 16 residues. The ends were cut back, 3 bases at V and 0 bases at J, with 14 bases in the middle. The germline V gene has CDR1 LGHNA and CDR2 YNFKEQ. Here the CDR3 DNA reads TGTGCCAGCAGCCAGGGCTTTCGAACGATGAACACTGAAGCTTTCTTT. Protein product: CASSQGFRTMNTEAFF.

CDR3 sequence: CASRSGGAGELFF. The CDR3 region has the DNA TGTGCCAGCAGGTCCGGGGGGGCCGGGGAGCTGTTTTTT. V and J are TRBV2 and TRBJ2-2; 8 positions match TRBD2. Trimming removed 6 bases from V and 6 bases from J; junction bases left unmatched: 3. CDR1 is SNHLY and CDR2 is FYNNEI in the germline V gene. The CDR3 length is 13 residues.

The chain carries TRBV6-1 and TRBJ1-5, with 8 bases lining up with TRBD1. The germline gives CDR1 MNHNS, CDR2 SASEGT. V was pared by 2 bases and J by 4 bases, with 13 bases of the junction left unmatched. The CDR3 totals 18 residues. The DNA of the CDR3 is TGTGCCAGCAGTGAAAATGTCGTTACGACAGGGGAAAATCAGCCCCAGCATTTT. Its translation is CASSENVVTTGENQPQHF.

This clone was picked up a small number of times. The rearrangement joins TRBV5-1 to TRBJ2-5; D gene ambiguous. Germline lookup yields CDR1 SGHRS and CDR2 YFSETQ. Between the trimmed V and J ends, which lost 0 bases and 3 bases, there was a span of 12 bases. This CDR3 spans 15 amino acids. The DNA for the CDR3 is TGCGCCAGCAGCTTGGCCGGCAGGCAGGAAGAGACCCAGTACTTC. It codes for CASSLAGRQEETQYF.

V usage is TRBV5-4 and J usage is TRBJ1-1; 9 positions match TRBD1. CDR1 SGHNT and CDR2 YYREEE come from the germline V gene (reference sequence). The trim removed 4 bases at V and 10 bases at J, leaving 14 bases unmatched. The CDR3 is 15 residues long. The CDR3 sequence: CASSPGTGILGIAFF. DNA of the CDR3: TGTGCCAGCAGCCCCGGGACAGGGATTCTCGGGATAGCTTTCTTT.